This T cell receptor (beta chain) was documented in a study of blood T cell repertoires in COVID-19. As for the study in general: Sources were T cells, B-cell-depleted T cells, or PBMCs; the material itself was cDNA or gDNA.

Germline V gives CDR1 SGHVS, CDR2 FNYEAQ. Trimming pared 2 bases from V and 11 bases from J, leaving 24 bases between. The CDR3 totals 16 residues. As originally analysed: Reference gene primer amplification in the assay estimated nucleated cell counts. The assay was immunoSEQ multiplex PCR, and TCRdb's table has in-frame clones only and misses some. V and J calls and clone size are as listed in that table; D and trimming were resolved from the DNA. This sample has about 670,000 clones; 70% to 90% occur once, and the top ten carry 0.2% to 0.3%. Sequencing was carried out using peripheral blood. The sequence was collected from a woman between 18 and 30 years old with acute or convalescent COVID-19. The V call is TRBV7-6, the J call TRBJ1-1, with a tentative D call TRBD1 (6 bases). CDR3 sequence reads: CASSLPPGARYHGAFF. CDR3 sequence (DNA): TGTGCCAGCAGCTTACCACCAGGGGCCAGGTATCATGGGGCTTTCTTT.